This entry lists 12 T cell receptor beta chains sequenced from one sample in a study of T cell responses to AZD1222 COVID-19 vaccine. TCRdb's table, derived via immunoSEQ multiplex PCR, lists solely in-frame clones and lacks some. The repertoire holds more than 50,000 clones, with around 84% as singletons. The sample here was peripheral blood, taken on day 0 of AZD1222 vaccination. The origin of the receptors is an adult in good health.

The V call is TRBV19, the J call TRBJ1-2; perhaps TRBD1 as D (5 bases). The length of the CDR3 is 13 residues. Germline assignment: CDR1 LNHDA and CDR2 SQIVND (reference sequence). Deletions cut 10 bases from V and 0 bases from J, with 12 bases between. The CDR3 DNA follows: TGTGCCACCCAGACAGTTCCTAACTATGGCTACACCTTC. This gives the protein CATQTVPNYGYTF.

The CDR3 DNA is TGTGCCAGCAGCTACCTTAACTATGGCTACACCTTC. This sequence encodes CASSYLNYGYTF. V gene TRBV9 combines with J gene TRBJ1-2; D is ambiguous. Germline lookup yields CDR1 SGDLS and CDR2 YYNGEE. The CDR3 sequence is 12 residues long. The V end was cut by 4 bases, the J end by 1 base, with 5 bases between.

The chain recombines TRBV7-6 with TRBJ2-1; 11 bases align to TRBD2. The CDR3 loop spans 15 amino acids. V trimming: 2 bases; J trimming: 6 bases; junction bases outside the gene matches: 3. Germline V lookup: CDR1 SGHVS, CDR2 FNYEAQ. CDR3 amino acids: CASSLRLAGPNEQFF. The CDR3 region has the DNA TGTGCCAGCAGCTTACGACTAGCGGGACCCAATGAGCAGTTCTTC.

The chain couples TRBV23-1 to TRBJ2-3; TRBD1 matches 9 bases. TRBV23-1 falls under the ORF class, with uncertain function. V was clipped by 4 bases and J by 3 bases; unmatched bases: 5. The CDR3 has 15 amino acids. Here the CDR3 DNA reads TGCGCCAGCAGTCTTATCGACAGGGGGACAGATACGCAGTATTTT. The encoded protein is CASSLIDRGTDTQYF.

The chain recombines TRBV19 with TRBJ1-2, with D perhaps matching TRBD1 (6 bases). The germline V and J ends were trimmed by 5 bases and 6 bases, with 10 bases remaining between them. CDR3 length equals 12 residues. Germline V CDR1 and CDR2: LNHDA, SQIVND (reference sequence). CDR3 protein: CASSPEGDGYTF. The CDR3 DNA reads as TGTGCCAGTAGTCCGGAGGGGGATGGCTACACCTTC. Supplemented by reference TRBV19 and TRBJ1-2, the full variable domain reads DGGITQSPKYLFRKEGQNVTLSCEQNLNHDAMYWYRQDPGQGLRLIYYSQIVNDFQKGDIAEGYSVSREKKESFPLTVTSAQKNPTAFYLCASSPEGDGYTFGSGTRLTVV.

The chain links TRBV28 to TRBJ1-2; maybe TRBD1 (6 bases). Germline loops: CDR1 MDHEN, CDR2 SYDVKM. V gave up 5 bases and J gave up 1 base, with 20 bases separating them. CDR3 length: 17 amino acids. The DNA for the CDR3 is TGTGCCAGCAGTCTCCTGGGGGGCGCGGTTATTAACTATGGCTACACCTTC. Its translation: CASSLLGGAVINYGYTF.

The rearrangement uses TRBV6-5 and TRBJ1-1; possibly TRBD1 for D (6 bases). The CDR3 is 14 residues long. Trimming took 0 bases from V and 6 from J, leaving 11 bases between them. CDR1 is MNHEY, CDR2 SVGAGI, per germline. The DNA of the CDR3 is TGTGCCAGCAGTTACTCCGGGGGGCACGCTGAAGCTTTCTTT. Protein sequence: CASSYSGGHAEAFF.

The rearrangement uses TRBV19 and TRBJ2-3, with TRBD2 as a possible D gene (5 bases). This CDR3 spans 13 amino acids. Germline lookup yields CDR1 LNHDA and CDR2 SQIVND (reference sequence). The V gene lost 5 bases and the J gene lost 10 bases, with 16 bases spanning the gap. The CDR3 sequence is CASSSQAERAQYF. The CDR3 DNA follows: TGTGCCAGTAGTTCCCAGGCCGAGAGGGCGCAGTATTTT.

CDR3 sequence: CSARLNEQFF. The CDR3, as DNA: TGCAGTGCTAGATTAAATGAGCAGTTCTTC. This chain uses TRBV20-1 with TRBJ2-1; no clear D. CDR1 and CDR2 from the germline V gene are DFQATT and SNEGSKA (reference sequence). The CDR3 consists of 10 residues. Trimming cost V 2 bases and J 7 bases, with 3 bases left between them.

This rearrangement joins TRBV11-2 to TRBJ1-2; D remains ambiguous. CDR3 length: 14 amino acids. The germline V and J ends were trimmed by 3 bases and 1 base, with 9 bases remaining between them. Germline V gene data show CDR1 as SGHAT and CDR2 as FQNNGV. In DNA, the CDR3 is TGTGCCAGCAGCTTGGAAGGGCTTAACTATGGCTACACCTTC. This gives the protein CASSLEGLNYGYTF.

The J gene is TRBJ2-7, the V gene TRBV10-3; possibly TRBD1 for D (5 bases). This CDR3 region has 13 residues. Per germline, CDR1 ENHRY and CDR2 SYGVKD. V lost 10 bases, J lost 2 bases, and 15 bases lay in between. The CDR3 spells CATLRQGTYEQYV. The CDR3 DNA sequence: TGTGCCACCCTTCGGCAGGGAACCTACGAGCAGTACGTC.

The chain is built from TRBV5-1 and TRBJ2-1, with D possibly being TRBD2 (6 bases). V was cut by 4 bases and J by 2 bases, with 19 bases left in between. The CDR3 consists of 17 residues. In germline, CDR1 is SGHRS, CDR2 YFSETQ. CDR3 in DNA: TGCGCCAGCAGCCAGTCAGCGACTAGGGCTGCCTACAATGAGCAGTTCTTC. Amino acids: CASSQSATRAAYNEQFF.